The following is a T cell receptor beta chain sequence with its context. The antigen this receptor binds is unknown. There are no base qualities to consult, and no much larger clone falls within one base. Sample treatment or condition, as interpreted from the label and publication: some 20 received Ad26.COV2.S at low or high dose, single or two shots; five or six received placebo; per-sample allocation not given. For vaccine and placebo recipients, the sequenced repertoires came from samples collected on day 63 after the first injection. Cohort 1b enrolled some 25 adults aged 18-55 years at a single site in Boston, USA, between 29 July and 7 August 2020. Ad26.COV2.S was a replication-incompetent adenovirus type 26 vector expressing a prefusion-stabilized SARS-CoV-2 spike protein from the original Wuhan strain. The record originates from a study of Ad26.COV2.S vaccination and SARS-CoV-2 variants (dated by TCRdb to the early 2020s). Regarding the complete study: Donors in the vaccine arm were drawn from COV1001, a multicentre, randomized, double-blind, placebo-controlled phase I-IIa trial testing Ad26.COV2.S in healthy adults. Ad26.COV2.S was administered intramuscularly at 5 x 10^10 or 1 x 10^11 viral particles, either as a single shot or as two shots given 56 days apart. Sequencing of the TCRbeta repertoire served to evaluate the specificity and breadth of SARS-CoV-2-reactive T cell receptors following Ad26.COV2.S vaccination. The TCR-sequenced set comprised approximately 32 samples: some 19 Ad26.COV2.S vaccine recipients, 5 placebo recipients and 8 SARS-CoV-2 convalescent individuals. Trial participants were randomized into five groups of five: low-dose or high-dose Ad26.COV2.S given once or twice, or placebo on both occasions. Throughout the experiments and outcome assessment, investigators stayed blinded to trial group allocation.

TCRbeta CDR3 regions were sequenced with the immunoSEQ Assay. After extraction, genomic DNA underwent amplification by bias-controlled multiplex PCR, followed by high-throughput sequencing. Regarding the original processing steps: To quantify the absolute abundance of every unique TCRbeta CDR3 region, sequences were collapsed and filtered. T cell fraction was estimated by normalization of TCRbeta template counts to usable DNA, with usable DNA being measured through amplification of reference genes present in all nucleated cells. Repertoire TCRs were annotated as SARS-CoV-2-specific by exact matching of V gene, CDR3 amino acid sequence and J gene to a known reactive TCR set. The reference SARS-CoV-2 TCR set was obtained from MIRA and was filtered for enrichment in COVID-19-positive ImmuneCODE repertoires, whereby public or cross-reactive TCRs were removed. Drawing on the MIRA antigens, annotated TCRs were analysed further at the level of specific ORF or position within ORF. Depth was the summed frequency of annotated unique rearrangements, while breadth was defined as annotated unique rearrangements over total unique productive rearrangements. Two-sided Wilcoxon rank-sum tests were used to compare TCR breadth between groups. Drawn from immuneACCESS, this table holds only the in-frame rearrangements with V and J called that TCRdb kept. Clones are partly lost; checked studies trace under half to an unresolved V gene and leave the rest unexplained. V, J and clone size reflect that table, while D and trimming were determined from the DNA. This sample has approximately 250,000 clones in its table, and around 85% of those were observed once. Of the sample, approximately 3% falls within the top ten clones.

Results the study describes overall, beyond this receptor: The authors noted that total T cell responses may have been underestimated by the TCR breadth and depth analyses. Spike-specific TCR breadth was higher in Ad26.COV2.S recipients than in placebo recipients (P = 0.0014). Vaccine and placebo recipients had comparable non-spike TCR breadth, which fits with the vaccine containing only spike. Comparing responses between vaccine doses or regimens was not something the study was powered to do. Substantial breadth of spike-specific CD8+ and CD4+ T cell responses was reported after vaccination.

Relative to germline, V is 1 base shorter and J is 1 base shorter, with 13 bases between their ends. Spanning cysteine to phenylalanine, the CDR3 consists of 16 amino acids. Left in the record is the CDR3 DNA by itself, 48 bases read in frame from the first base. Reading the germline V gene (reference sequence) gives CDR1 LNHDA and CDR2 SQIVND. The sample here was peripheral blood, taken in a trial of Ad26.COV2.S vaccine versus placebo. The rearrangement joined TRBV19 to TRBJ1-1; the D gene lacks a confident call. The source of this sequence is a person between 18 and 60 years old who received the Ad26.COV2.S COVID-19 vaccine or a placebo. The CDR3 has the sequence CASSIVRRGGNTEAFF. The DNA sequence is TGTGCCAGTAGTATAGTTAGACGGGGAGGGAACACTGAAGCTTTCTTT.